Reported below is one TCR beta chain. The antigen is not known. This sample is drawn from a study of T cells in localized non-small cell lung cancer. Study outcomes and limitations: Overall survival was longer when the density of T cells in the blood was higher. Compared with tumor, uninvolved adjacent lung displayed greater T cell clonality, ranking highest overall. The study detected a median around 50 of the top 100 tumor clones in adjacent lung. Only one tumor region went through sequencing, so heterogeneity may still be there.

Germline assignment: CDR1 SGHNT and CDR2 YENEEA. V dropped 1 base and J dropped 0 bases, with 7 bases sitting between them. The CDR3 spans 14 residues. Assay: immunoSEQ multiplex PCR; the TCRdb copy retains only in-frame clones and omits some. The table records fewer than 20,000 clones, about 89% of them present only once. Sequenced material: peripheral blood mononuclear cells, taken before any cancer treatment. This clonotype was obtained from a male donor at least 60 years old with stage II lung adenocarcinoma. V and J are TRBV11-3 and TRBJ2-7, with D possibly being TRBD1 (6 bases). The CDR3 DNA reads as TGTGCCAGCAGCTTAGCCAGGGGCTCCTACGAGCAGTACTTC. The encoded protein is CASSLARGSYEQYF.